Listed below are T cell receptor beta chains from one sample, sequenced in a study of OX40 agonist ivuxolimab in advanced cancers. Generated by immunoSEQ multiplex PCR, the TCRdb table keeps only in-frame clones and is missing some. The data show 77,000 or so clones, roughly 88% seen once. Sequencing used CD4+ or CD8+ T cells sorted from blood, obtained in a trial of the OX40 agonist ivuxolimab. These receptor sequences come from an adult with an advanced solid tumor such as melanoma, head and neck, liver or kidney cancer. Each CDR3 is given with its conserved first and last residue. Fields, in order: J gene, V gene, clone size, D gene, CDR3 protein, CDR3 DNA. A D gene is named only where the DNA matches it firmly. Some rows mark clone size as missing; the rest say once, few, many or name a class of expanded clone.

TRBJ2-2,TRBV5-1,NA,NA,CASSLGTSNTGELFF,TGCGCCAGCAGCTTAGGGACATCGAACACCGGGGAGCTGTTTTTT
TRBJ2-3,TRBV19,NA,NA,CASSIGQGPISSTDTQYF,TGTGCCAGTAGTATCGGTCAGGGCCCTATCTCTAGCACAGATACGCAGTATTTT
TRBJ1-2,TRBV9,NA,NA,CASSVATGAGGGYTF,TGTGCCAGCAGCGTAGCTACGGGGGCGGGGGGGGGCTACACCTTC
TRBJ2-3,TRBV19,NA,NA,CASSIRRDTDTQYF,TGTGCCAGTAGTATACGGCGGGACACAGATACGCAGTATTTT
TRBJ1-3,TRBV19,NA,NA,CASTQSEAGNTIYF,TGTGCCAGTACCCAGAGTGAGGCGGGAAACACCATATATTTT
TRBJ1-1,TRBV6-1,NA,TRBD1,CASLHHRGPNTEAFF,TGTGCCAGCCTACACCACAGGGGACCGAACACTGAAGCTTTCTTT
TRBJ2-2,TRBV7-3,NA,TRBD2,CASSSGLAPGELFF,TGTGCCAGCAGCTCCGGACTAGCCCCCGGGGAGCTGTTTTTT
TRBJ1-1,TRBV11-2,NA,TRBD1,CASSRRSGQGWNTEAFF,TGTGCCAGCAGCCGAAGGTCGGGACAGGGGTGGAACACTGAAGCTTTCTTT
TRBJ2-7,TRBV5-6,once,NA,CASSGGLLLGSEYF,TGTGCCAGCAGCGGAGGCCTACTTCTAGGGTCGGAGTACTTC
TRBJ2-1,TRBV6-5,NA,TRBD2,CASSSSSGGGDEQFF,TGTGCCAGCAGCTCGAGTAGCGGGGGAGGAGATGAGCAGTTCTTC
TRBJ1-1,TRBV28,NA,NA,CASSLMEVEAFF,TGTGCCAGCAGTTTAATGGAGGTTGAAGCTTTCTTT
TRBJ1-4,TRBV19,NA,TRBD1,CASSMGQGNEKLFF,TGTGCCAGTAGTATGGGACAGGGTAATGAAAAACTGTTTTTT
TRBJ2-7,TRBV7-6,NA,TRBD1,CASSLGAGGEQYF,TGTGCCAGCAGCTTAGGCGCAGGGGGCGAGCAGTACTTC
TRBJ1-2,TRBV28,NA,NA,CASSRERGLYGYTF,TGTGCCAGCAGCCGGGAGCGGGGTTTGTATGGCTACACCTTC
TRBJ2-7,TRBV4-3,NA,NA,CASSQEVQAYEQYF,TGCGCCAGCAGCCAAGAAGTGCAGGCCTACGAGCAGTACTTC
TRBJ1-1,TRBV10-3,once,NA,CAISESRGGGTEAFF,TGTGCCATCAGTGAGTCTCGCGGGGGCGGGACTGAAGCTTTCTTT
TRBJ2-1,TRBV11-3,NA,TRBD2,CASSLDRSSGGHGEQFF,TGTGCCAGCAGCTTAGATCGGTCTAGCGGGGGGCACGGGGAGCAGTTCTTC
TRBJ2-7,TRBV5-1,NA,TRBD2,CASSSLAGLAGGHEQYF,TGCGCCAGCAGCTCCCTTGCCGGACTAGCGGGGGGCCACGAGCAGTACTTC
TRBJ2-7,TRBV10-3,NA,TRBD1,CAIGGQGKYEQYF,TGTGCCATCGGTGGACAGGGGAAATACGAGCAGTACTTC
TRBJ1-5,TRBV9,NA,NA,CASSTGFQPQHF,TGTGCCAGCAGCACCGGGTTCCAGCCCCAGCATTTT
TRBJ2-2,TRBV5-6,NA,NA,CASSLNGGTGELFF,TGTGCCAGCAGCTTGAACGGCGGGACCGGGGAGCTGTTTTTT
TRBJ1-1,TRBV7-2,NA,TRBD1,CASSLGTGDLTEAFF,TGTGCCAGCAGCTTAGGGACAGGGGACCTCACTGAAGCTTTCTTT
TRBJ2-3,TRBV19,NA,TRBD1,CASSQQGAVGTDTQYF,TGTGCCAGTTCGCAACAGGGGGCAGTGGGCACAGATACGCAGTATTTT
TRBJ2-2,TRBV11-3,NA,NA,CASRTGDPGELFF,TGTGCCAGCAGAACGGGCGACCCCGGGGAGCTGTTTTTT
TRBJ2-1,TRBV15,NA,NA,CATSRGQWGKFNEQFF,TGTGCCACCAGCAGAGGTCAGTGGGGGAAATTCAATGAGCAGTTCTTC
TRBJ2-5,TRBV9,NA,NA,CASSVSGGETQYF,TGTGCCAGCAGCGTTTCAGGGGGGGAGACCCAGTACTTC